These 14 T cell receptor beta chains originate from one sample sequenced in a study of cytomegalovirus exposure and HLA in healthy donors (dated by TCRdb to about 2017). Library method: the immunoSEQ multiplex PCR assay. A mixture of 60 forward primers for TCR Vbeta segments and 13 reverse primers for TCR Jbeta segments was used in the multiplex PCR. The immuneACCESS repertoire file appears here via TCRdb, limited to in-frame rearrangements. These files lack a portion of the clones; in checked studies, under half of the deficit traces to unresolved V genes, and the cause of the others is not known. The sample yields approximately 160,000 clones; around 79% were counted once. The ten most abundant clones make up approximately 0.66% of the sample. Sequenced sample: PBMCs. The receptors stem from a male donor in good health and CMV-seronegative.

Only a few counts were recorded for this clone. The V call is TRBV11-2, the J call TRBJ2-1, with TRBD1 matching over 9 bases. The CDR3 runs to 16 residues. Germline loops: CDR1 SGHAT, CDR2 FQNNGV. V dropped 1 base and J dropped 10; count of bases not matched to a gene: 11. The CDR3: CASSLAGTQTGGEQFF. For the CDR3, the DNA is TGTGCCAGCAGCTTAGCGGGTACCCAGACAGGGGGGGAGCAGTTCTTC.

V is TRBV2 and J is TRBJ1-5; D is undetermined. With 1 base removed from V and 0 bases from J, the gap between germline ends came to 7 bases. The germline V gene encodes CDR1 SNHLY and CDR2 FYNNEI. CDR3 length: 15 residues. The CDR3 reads CASSEGAYSNQPQHF. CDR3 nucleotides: TGTGCCAGCAGTGAAGGAGCATATAGCAATCAGCCCCAGCATTTT. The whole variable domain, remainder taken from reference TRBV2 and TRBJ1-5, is EPEVTQTPSHQVTQMGQEVILRCVPISNHLYFYWYRQILGQKVEFLVSFYNNEISEKSEIFDDQFSVERPDGSNFTLKIRSTKLEDSAMYFCASSEGAYSNQPQHFGDGTRLSIL.

The CDR3, as DNA: TGTGCCAGCAGTCCCCGGGGTAGCGGGGGGGCGGTAGATACGCAGTATTTT. It translates to CASSPRGSGGAVDTQYF. The J gene is TRBJ2-3, the V gene TRBV25-1, with 11 positions matching TRBD2. CDR3 length equals 17 residues. V lost 5 bases to trimming and J lost 5 bases; unmatched junction nucleotides: 12. The germline V gene has CDR1 MGHDK and CDR2 SYGVNS.

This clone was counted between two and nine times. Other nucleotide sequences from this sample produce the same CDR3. The CDR3 region has the DNA TGTGCCAGCAGTTATCCCGGTCAAGAGACCCAGTACTTC. Its protein product is CASSYPGQETQYF. V gene TRBV6-5 combines with J gene TRBJ2-5; D is unclear. CDR3 size: 13 residues. The ends were cut back, 3 bases at V and 2 bases at J, with 7 bases in the middle. Germline V gene data show CDR1 as MNHEY and CDR2 as SVGAGI.

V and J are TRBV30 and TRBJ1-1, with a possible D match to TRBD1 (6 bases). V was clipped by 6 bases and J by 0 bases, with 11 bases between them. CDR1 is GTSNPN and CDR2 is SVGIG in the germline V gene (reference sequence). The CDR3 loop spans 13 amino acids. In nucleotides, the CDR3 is TGTGCCTGTCACAGGGTAATGAACACTGAAGCTTTCTTT. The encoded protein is CACHRVMNTEAFF.

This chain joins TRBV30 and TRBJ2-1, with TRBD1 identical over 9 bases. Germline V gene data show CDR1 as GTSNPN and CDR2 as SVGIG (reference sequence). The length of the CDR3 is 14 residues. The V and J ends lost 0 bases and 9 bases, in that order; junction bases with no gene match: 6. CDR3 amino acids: CAWSVQGATGEQFF. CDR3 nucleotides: TGTGCCTGGAGTGTACAGGGGGCAACGGGTGAGCAGTTCTTC.

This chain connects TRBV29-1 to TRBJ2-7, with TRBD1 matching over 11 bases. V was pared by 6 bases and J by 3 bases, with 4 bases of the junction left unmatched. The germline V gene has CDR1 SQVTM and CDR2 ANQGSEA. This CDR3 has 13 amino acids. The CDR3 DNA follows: TGCAGCGTCTCGGGACAGGGGGACTACGAGCAGTACTTC. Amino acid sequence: CSVSGQGDYEQYF.

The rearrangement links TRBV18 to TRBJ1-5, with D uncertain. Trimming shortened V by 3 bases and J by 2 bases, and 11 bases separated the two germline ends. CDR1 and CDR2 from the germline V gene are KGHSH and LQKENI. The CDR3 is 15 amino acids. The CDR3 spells CASSPGGAGNQPQHF. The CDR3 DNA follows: TGTGCCAGCTCACCGGGTGGAGCAGGCAATCAGCCCCAGCATTTT.

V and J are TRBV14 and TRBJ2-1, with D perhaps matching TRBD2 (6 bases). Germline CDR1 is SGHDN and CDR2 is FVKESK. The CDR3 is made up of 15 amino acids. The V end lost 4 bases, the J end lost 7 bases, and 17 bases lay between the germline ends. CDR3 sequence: CASSPGYGRWNEQFF. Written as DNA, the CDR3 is TGTGCCAGCAGCCCAGGGTACGGGAGATGGAATGAGCAGTTCTTC.

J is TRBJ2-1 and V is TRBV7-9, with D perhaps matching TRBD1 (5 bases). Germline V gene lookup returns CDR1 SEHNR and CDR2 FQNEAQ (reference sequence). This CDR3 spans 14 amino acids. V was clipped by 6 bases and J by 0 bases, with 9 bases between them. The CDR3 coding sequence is TGTGCCAGCAGTATTGACAGCTCCTACAATGAGCAGTTCTTC. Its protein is CASSIDSSYNEQFF.

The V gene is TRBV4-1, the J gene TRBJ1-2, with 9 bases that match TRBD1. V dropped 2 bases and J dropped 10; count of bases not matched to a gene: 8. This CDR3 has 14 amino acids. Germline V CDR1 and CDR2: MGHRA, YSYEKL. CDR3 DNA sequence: TGCGCCAGCAGCCAACGGGAACAGGGGGCCGACTACACCTTC. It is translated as CASSQREQGADYTF.

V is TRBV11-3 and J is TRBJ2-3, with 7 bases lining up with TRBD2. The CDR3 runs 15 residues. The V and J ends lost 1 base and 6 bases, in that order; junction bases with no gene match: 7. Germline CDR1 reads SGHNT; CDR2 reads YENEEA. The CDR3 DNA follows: TGTGCCAGCAGCTTAGGTCCGGGGCGGGGGGATACGCAGTATTTT. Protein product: CASSLGPGRGDTQYF.

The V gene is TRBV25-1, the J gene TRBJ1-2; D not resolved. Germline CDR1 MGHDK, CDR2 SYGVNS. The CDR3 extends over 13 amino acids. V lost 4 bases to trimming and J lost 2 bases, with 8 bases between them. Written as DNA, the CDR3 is TGTGCCAGCAGTGGGTCGGGGAACTATGGCTACACCTTC. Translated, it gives CASSGSGNYGYTF.

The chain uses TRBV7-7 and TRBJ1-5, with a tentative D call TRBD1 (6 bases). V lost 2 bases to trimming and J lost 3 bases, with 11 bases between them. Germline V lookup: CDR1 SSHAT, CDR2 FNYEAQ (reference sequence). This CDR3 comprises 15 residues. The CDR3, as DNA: TGTGCCAGCAGCTTAAAACAGGGAGCCAATCAGCCCCAGCATTTT. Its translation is CASSLKQGANQPQHF.